This TCR beta chain stems from a study of CD8+ T cells in alopecia areata. Study-level background: Dosing with tofacitinib proceeded for 6 to 18 months, followed by 6 months off drug.

On this clone itself: Its antigen is unknown.

Study findings and constraints: Scalp clonality dropped significantly under tofacitinib, as did expanded CD8+ top-100 clones. Among patients, TCR sharing was less clear than in mice, a difference possibly due in part to HLA diversity in the patient population.

The treatment was: oral pan-JAK inhibitor, 5-10 mg twice daily. Researchers took lesional scalp punch biopsies and peripheral blood from people who were alopecia areata patients. The authors extracted RNA and reverse transcribed it into cDNA as the sequencing template. The assay was immunoSEQ multiplex PCR, and TCRdb's table has in-frame clones only and misses some. The sample lists a few hundred thousand clones, approximately 47% seen once, with 2% to 3% in the top ten. Germline CDR1 SQVTM, CDR2 ANQGSEA. Trimming took off 7 bases at V and 8 bases at J, with 21 bases between the two ends. The CDR3 is made up of 15 amino acids.

The TCR comes from a human donor with alopecia areata. The sample in question was CD4+ T cells sorted from blood, obtained at approximately week 36, from a patient treated with tofacitinib. The V call is TRBV29-1, the J call TRBJ2-6; D ambiguous. CDR3 coding DNA: TGCAGCGCTCATGTGACTCTGGATGAGTCCAACGTCCTGACTTTC. Residues: CSAHVTLDESNVLTF.